The 26 T cell receptor beta chains below were found in one sample sequenced in a study of cytomegalovirus exposure and HLA in healthy donors. Researchers ran the PCR with 60 Vbeta and 13 Jbeta primers. Measured with immunoSEQ multiplex PCR; TCRdb has only the in-frame clones, and not every one. This sample has around 80,000 clones; around 79% occur once, and the top ten carry approximately 5.7%. What was sequenced was PBMCs. These TCRs come from a female donor in good health and CMV-seronegative.

The gene calls are TRBV11-2 and TRBJ2-7; a possible D gene is TRBD1 (5 bases). From germline, CDR1 is SGHAT and CDR2 FQNNGV. V lost 1 base, J lost 6 bases, and 13 bases lay in between. The CDR3 runs 14 residues. This CDR3 is CASSLATGPGEQYF. The DNA of the CDR3 is TGTGCCAGCAGCTTAGCCACAGGCCCGGGCGAGCAGTACTTC.

This rearrangement joins TRBV18 to TRBJ1-3; tentative D call: TRBD1 (5 bases). This CDR3 is built from 15 residues. Looked up from germline, CDR1 is KGHSH and CDR2 is LQKENI. The V end lost 3 bases, the J end lost 3 bases, and 12 bases lay between the germline ends. CDR3 residues: CASSPPGYGGNTIYF. CDR3 bases: TGTGCCAGCTCACCTCCAGGGTACGGTGGAAACACCATATATTTT.

The J gene is TRBJ1-6, the V gene TRBV10-3; no reliable D call. Trimming cost V 2 bases and J 8 bases, with 4 bases left between them. The CDR3 contains 12 residues. From germline, CDR1 is ENHRY and CDR2 SYGVKD. In nucleotides, the CDR3 is TGTGCCATCAGTGAGATCGATTCACCCCTCCACTTT. It is translated as CAISEIDSPLHF.

The V gene is TRBV2, the J gene TRBJ2-7; TRBD2 matches at 14 bases. CDR1 is SNHLY and CDR2 is FYNNEI in the germline V gene. The CDR3 runs to 16 residues. V lost 6 bases, J lost 3 bases, and 7 bases stayed unmatched. CDR3 DNA sequence: TGTGCCAGCAGGGACGGACTAGCGGGAGGAAACTACGAGCAGTACTTC. Protein sequence: CASRDGLAGGNYEQYF.

The V gene is TRBV23-1, the J gene TRBJ1-1; TRBD1 aligns across 9 bases. TRBV23-1 is treated as an ORF (open reading frame) with a function not yet certain. V lost 7 bases and J lost 7; bases outside the gene matches: 13. The CDR3 is 15 amino acids. The CDR3 protein is CASNTPRTGEDEAFF. CDR3 DNA: TGCGCCAGCAACACTCCTCGGACAGGGGAGGATGAAGCTTTCTTT.

The chain employs TRBV19 and TRBJ1-6; 9 bases map to TRBD1. This CDR3 has 14 amino acids. CDR1 is LNHDA and CDR2 is SQIVND in the germline V gene (reference sequence). V was pared by 8 bases and J by 10 bases, with 9 bases of the junction left unmatched. CDR3 nucleotides: TGTGCCAGTTCCCCACAGGGGGCTCCCTCACCCCTCCACTTT. Translating gives CASSPQGAPSPLHF.

This sequence joins TRBV2 and TRBJ2-3, with D perhaps TRBD2 (5 bases). The V end was cut by 7 bases, the J end by 1 base, with 9 bases between. CDR3 length: 13 residues. The germline V gene encodes CDR1 SNHLY and CDR2 FYNNEI. This CDR3 is CASTGRGTDTQYF. CDR3 sequence (DNA): TGTGCCAGCACCGGGCGGGGCACAGATACGCAGTATTTT. The whole variable domain, remainder taken from reference TRBV2 and TRBJ2-3, is EPEVTQTPSHQVTQMGQEVILRCVPISNHLYFYWYRQILGQKVEFLVSFYNNEISEKSEIFDDQFSVERPDGSNFTLKIRSTKLEDSAMYFCASTGRGTDTQYFGPGTRLTVL.

In this sample, this clone turned up a few times. The chain is built from TRBV2 and TRBJ1-4; unclear D gene. Germline CDR1 reads SNHLY; CDR2 reads FYNNEI. This CDR3 spans 11 amino acids. The ends were cut back, 5 bases at V and 8 bases at J, with 6 bases in the middle. CDR3 sequence (DNA): TGTGCCAGCAGTTCGCGGGAAAAACTGTTTTTT. This translates into CASSSREKLFF.

V and J are TRBV5-4 and TRBJ1-3; tentative D call: TRBD1 (6 bases). From germline, CDR1 is SGHNT and CDR2 YYREEE (reference sequence). This CDR3 is 15 amino acids long. V was shortened by 4 bases and J by 3 bases, with 14 bases between the two germline ends. CDR3 nucleotides: TGTGCCAGCAGCCAGGGGACCCCCTTTGGAAACACCATATATTTT. This sequence encodes CASSQGTPFGNTIYF.

This clone has a single count. V gene TRBV29-1 combines with J gene TRBJ1-1; D not resolved. The CDR3 totals 16 residues. V lost 4 bases, J lost 0 bases, and 18 bases lay in between. Germline CDR1 SQVTM, CDR2 ANQGSEA. CDR3: CSVVVNSLLMNTEAFF. In DNA, the CDR3 is TGCAGCGTTGTCGTAAACAGCCTTCTCATGAACACTGAAGCTTTCTTT. The entire variable domain, with the rest obtained from reference TRBV29-1 and TRBJ1-1, is as follows: SAVISQKPSRDICQRGTSLTIQCQVDSQVTMMFWYRQQPGQSLTLIATANQGSEATYESGFVIDKFPISRPNLTFSTLTVSNMSPEDSSIYLCSVVVNSLLMNTEAFFGQGTRLTVV.

This chain connects TRBV5-6 to TRBJ2-5; TRBD1 matches at 10 bases. The CDR3 covers 14 residues. With V trimmed by 5 bases and J by 1 base, 2 bases remained unmatched. Germline CDR1 and CDR2: SGHDT and YYEEEE. The CDR3 reads CASRRTGGQETQYF. The CDR3, as DNA: TGTGCCAGCAGAAGGACAGGGGGCCAAGAGACCCAGTACTTC.

This clone ranks as medium-sized. V is TRBV25-1 and J is TRBJ1-3; weak D call: TRBD1 (6 bases). V lost 6 bases and J 1 base, leaving 7 bases between the germline ends. Germline V CDR1 and CDR2: MGHDK, SYGVNS. The CDR3 totals 13 residues. The CDR3, as DNA: TGTGCCAGCAGAGGGGGATCTGGAAACACCATATATTTT. It encodes CASRGGSGNTIYF.

The rearrangement uses TRBV11-2 and TRBJ1-2; tentative D call: TRBD1 (6 bases). Trimming stripped 1 base from V and 8 bases from J, with 17 bases between. The length of the CDR3 is 15 residues. Per germline, CDR1 SGHAT and CDR2 FQNNGV. Written as DNA, the CDR3 is TGTGCCAGCAGCTTAGTGGGCAGGGGATTCGGGGGCTACACCTTC. Translation gives CASSLVGRGFGGYTF.

V is TRBV11-2 and J is TRBJ2-1; D not resolved. Germline V gene sequence: CDR1 SGHAT, CDR2 FQNNGV. V was cut by 2 bases and J by 4 bases, with 15 bases left in between. This CDR3 has 16 amino acids. The CDR3 DNA follows: TGTGCCAGCAGCTTAAGTGCTGCAGCAGGATACAATGAGCAGTTCTTC. Encoded protein: CASSLSAAAGYNEQFF.

The genes are TRBV2 and TRBJ1-4; D is perhaps TRBD1 (5 bases). The CDR3 is made up of 15 amino acids. Germline lookup yields CDR1 SNHLY and CDR2 FYNNEI. V shed 7 bases and J shed 5 bases, with 17 bases lying between them. CDR3 DNA sequence: TGTGCCAGCACCAACCCCAGCGCAGGGAATGAAAAACTGTTTTTT. Its translation: CASTNPSAGNEKLFF.

V usage is TRBV5-1 and J usage is TRBJ2-2; 9 positions match TRBD2. There are 16 residues in the CDR3. Trimming cost V 6 bases and J 6 bases; bases outside gene matches: 12. The germline CDR1 and CDR2 sequences are SGHRS and YFSETQ. In nucleotides, the CDR3 is TGCGCCAGCACTCTTGGTGCGGGAGGGCCCGCCGGGGAGCTGTTTTTT. Its translation: CASTLGAGGPAGELFF.

This clone was observed a single time. The J gene is TRBJ1-5, the V gene TRBV28; D remains ambiguous. The germline gives CDR1 MDHEN, CDR2 SYDVKM. Trimming cost V 7 bases and J 9 bases, with 13 bases left between them. The CDR3 spans 12 residues. The CDR3 sequence: CASTPQRGPQHF. Written as DNA, the CDR3 is TGTGCCAGCACCCCTCAACGGGGGCCCCAGCATTTT.

The chain uses TRBV5-1 and TRBJ2-7; TRBD2 aligns across 7 bases. J lost 4 bases, V lost 4 bases, and 14 bases had no gene match. The CDR3 is 16 residues long. CDR1 and CDR2 (germline): SGHRS, YFSETQ. CDR3: CASSRQTSPGTYEQYF. CDR3 DNA: TGCGCCAGCAGCCGACAGACTAGCCCCGGAACATACGAGCAGTACTTC. The whole variable domain, filled in from reference TRBV5-1 and TRBJ2-7, reads KAGVTQTPRYLIKTRGQQVTLSCSPISGHRSVSWYQQTPGQGLQFLFEYFSETQRNKGNFPGRFSGRQFSNSRSEMNVSTLELGDSALYLCASSRQTSPGTYEQYFGPGTRLTVT.

This clone showed up just once. The CDR3 coding sequence is TGTGCCAGCAGTTACTCGGAGATCGGCGGGGAGCTGTTTTTT. Translating it yields CASSYSEIGGELFF. The chain has TRBV6-5 and TRBJ2-2; D is unclear. V was pared by 0 bases and J by 7 bases, with 9 bases between. CDR1 is MNHEY and CDR2 is SVGAGI in the germline V gene. This CDR3 region has 14 residues.

In its sample, this clone was seen a few times. V gene TRBV4-1 combines with J gene TRBJ2-7; TRBD2 aligns across 8 bases. Germline V gene lookup returns CDR1 MGHRA and CDR2 YSYEKL. The V gene end was trimmed by 0 bases and the J gene end by 4 bases; junction bases not matched to a gene: 5. The CDR3 has 15 residues. CDR3 in DNA: TGCGCCAGCAGCCAAGAGTCGGGAGGGTGGTACGAGCAGTACTTC. This sequence encodes CASSQESGGWYEQYF.

The chain joins TRBV6-5 to TRBJ1-5, with D possibly TRBD1 on 5 matching bases. The germline gives CDR1 MNHEY, CDR2 SVGAGI. The CDR3 totals 13 residues. V gave up 5 bases and J gave up 6 bases, with 11 bases separating them. CDR3 in amino acids: CASSQGVSQPQHF. In nucleotides, the CDR3 is TGTGCCAGCAGTCAAGGGGTAAGTCAGCCCCAGCATTTT.

The chain links TRBV6-1 to TRBJ1-1; D is perhaps TRBD1 (5 bases). This CDR3 region has 14 residues. Germline V CDR1 and CDR2: MNHNS, SASEGT. Trimming cost V 7 bases and J 0 bases, with 12 bases left between them. CDR3 loop: CASMVGTMNTEAFF. CDR3 nucleotide sequence: TGTGCCAGCATGGTGGGGACTATGAACACTGAAGCTTTCTTT.

This sequence joins TRBV9 and TRBJ1-1; TRBD1 is a possible D gene (5 bases). The CDR3 is 16 residues long. Trimming cost V 0 bases and J 4 bases, with 16 bases left between them. Germline V gene sequence: CDR1 SGDLS, CDR2 YYNGEE. DNA of the CDR3: TGTGCCAGCAGCGTAGGTTGGGGGGGGAGTAGCACTGAAGCTTTCTTT. It is translated as CASSVGWGGSSTEAFF.

The chain links TRBV10-1 to TRBJ2-3; TRBD2 matches 7 bases. There are 15 residues in the CDR3. J gave up 4 bases and V 2 bases, and 6 bases lay outside the gene matches. The germline V gene encodes CDR1 WNHNN and CDR2 SYGVQD (reference sequence). The CDR3 sequence: CASSEPGGSPDTQYF. The CDR3 nucleotides are TGCGCCAGCAGTGAGCCGGGAGGTAGTCCAGATACGCAGTATTTT.

V is TRBV14 and J is TRBJ1-1; no firm D call. The V gene's germline CDR1 is SGHDN and CDR2 FVKESK. Between the trimmed V and J ends, which lost 2 bases and 2 bases, there was a span of 9 bases. The CDR3 extends over 14 amino acids. CDR3 DNA sequence: TGTGCCAGCAGCCAAATACGGGGTAACACTGAAGCTTTCTTT. Protein sequence: CASSQIRGNTEAFF.

The chain links TRBV28 to TRBJ2-6; D is perhaps TRBD2 (6 bases). Germline loops: CDR1 MDHEN, CDR2 SYDVKM. V lost 5 bases, J lost 3 bases, and 23 bases lay in between. The CDR3 contains 19 residues. CDR3 in amino acids: CASSPYRLSRGGGANVLTF. The CDR3, as DNA: TGTGCCAGCAGTCCCTATCGGCTCTCGCGGGGAGGTGGGGCCAACGTCCTGACTTTC.